The clone carrying this T cell receptor beta chain was observed once. Antigen: not known. As the CDR3 is not closed by the conserved phenylalanine or tryptophan, this likely results from a read error. This entry is derived from a study of blood T cells in healthy people across ages. A sample-barcoded 5' primer and a J-beta primer mix were used in a second PCR of roughly 7 to 12 cycles. Any given sample supplied a minimum of 3 million CDR3-containing paired-end reads. A single record per CDR3 protein comes from TCRdb applying MiXCR to the 5' RACE reads. The profile shows 710,000 or so distinct CDR3 sequences, 32% of them singletons. Study observations and caveats: The long-lived group displayed more naive CD4+ cells, plus higher diversity, than the aged donors did. Age brought a roughly linear fall in TCR beta diversity measured per million T cells.

Per-sample yields of isolated PBMCs were at least 6.5 million. Trimming took 7 bases from V and 5 from J; bases not matched to a gene: 7. Germline assignment: CDR1 SGHTA and CDR2 FQGNSA. There are 13 residues in the CDR3. Sample: blood. The clonotype originates from a woman older than 75 in good health. The chain carries TRBV7-2 and TRBJ2-5; 7 positions agree with TRBD2. CDR3 loop: CASNWGGSETQYC. The CDR3 DNA sequence: TGTGCCAGCAACTGGGGGGGTTCGGAGACCCAGTACTGC.